This TCR beta chain was documented in a study of beta chain features in type 1 diabetes. The study's findings and limits: Patients with Type 1 diabetes showed moderately but significantly shorter TCRB CDR3s in all four CD4+ subsets. Insertions at VDJ junctions were less frequent in type 1 diabetes patients. These patients also deleted more nucleotides at the same junctions.

The V gene end was trimmed by 8 bases and the J gene end by 7 bases; junction bases not matched to a gene: 3. The germline CDR1 and CDR2 sequences are MNHNS and SASEGT. The CDR3 is 12 amino acids. Sorting produced populations that all topped 98% purity. The isolated RNA, all of it, was reverse transcribed, so expressed TCRB transcripts were what got sequenced. Profiled with immunoSEQ multiplex PCR; TCRdb holds only in-frame clones, not every one. Here the sample spans roughly 610,000 clones, around 15% being singletons. On this clone itself: Its antigen remains unknown.

The sample was naive CD4+ T cells from blood. The sequence derives from a man between 18 and 29 years old in good health. V usage is TRBV6-1 and J usage is TRBJ1-5; the match to TRBD1 covers 9 bases. The CDR3 sequence is CASGQGNQPQHF. The CDR3, as DNA: TGTGCCAGCGGACAGGGGAACCAGCCCCAGCATTTT.